Listed here are 26 T cell receptor beta chains from one sample, sequenced in a study of read filtering for tumor transcriptome and immune sequencing. From around 0.4 ug of RNA, a library with molecular barcoded alpha/delta and beta/gamma adaptors was made. TCRdb re-analysed the reads in MiXCR, keeping a single row per CDR3 protein. The repertoire includes approximately 57,000 distinct CDR3 sequences, 9% to 15% of them detected once, and more than 15% sits in the top ten. What was sequenced was a population of CD138-negative cells sorted from bone marrow. These receptors were taken from a donor older than 35 with multiple myeloma.

Concerning this clonotype itself: Given a much more abundant clone one base away, this may be a read error. The chain recombines TRBV9 with TRBJ2-2, with D perhaps TRBD2 (5 bases). Per the germline V gene, CDR1 is SGDLS and CDR2 is YYNGEE. The CDR3 is made up of 12 amino acids. CDR3 loop: CASSVEAGEPFF. The CDR3 DNA reads TGTGCCAGCAGCGTAGAGGCCGGGGAGCCGTTTTTT.

As for this clonotype: A much bigger clone sits one base away, suggesting this may be a read error. The chain employs TRBV19 and TRBJ1-1, with TRBD1 matching over 7 bases. CDR1 and CDR2 from the germline V gene are LNHDA and SQIVND (reference sequence). This CDR3 comprises 16 residues. The CDR3 coding sequence is TGTGCCAGTAGTCCCAATCTGGGACAGCTGAAGACTGAAGCTTTCTTT. Its protein product is CASSPNLGQLKTEAFF.

The V call is TRBV7-3, the J call TRBJ2-3; TRBD1 aligns across 9 bases. The germline gives CDR1 SGHTA, CDR2 FQGTGA. The CDR3 extends over 14 amino acids. With V trimmed by 5 bases and J by 4 bases, 4 bases remained unmatched. CDR3 loop: CASSLRQGADTQYF. CDR3 coding DNA: TGTGCCAGCAGCCTCCGACAGGGGGCAGATACGCAGTATTTT.

This clonotype has at least ten counts. Here the CDR3 DNA reads TGTGCCAGCTCACCCCTGGACAGCCGGAGCAATGAGCAGTTCTTC. Residues: CASSPLDSRSNEQFF. The chain combines TRBV18 with TRBJ2-1; D perhaps matches TRBD1 (6 bases). CDR1 and CDR2 (germline): KGHSH, LQKENI. Trimming removed 3 bases at V and 6 bases at J, with 15 bases between. This CDR3 has 15 residues.

The sample holds many counts of this clonotype. The rearrangement links TRBV15 to TRBJ1-2; D call uncertain. Trimming took 10 bases from V and 1 from J, leaving 13 bases between them. The CDR3 is made up of 13 amino acids. Looked up from germline, CDR1 is LNHNV and CDR2 is YYDKDF (reference sequence). CDR3 coding DNA: TGTGCCATCCCAAGGCCGAATAACTATGGCTACACCTTC. As protein: CAIPRPNNYGYTF.

In this sample, this clonotype turned up many times. The rearrangement uses TRBV20-1 and TRBJ2-3; 8 nucleotides align to TRBD1. The CDR3 contains 16 residues. Trimming at V came to 3 bases and at J to 4 bases, leaving 12 bases not matched to a gene. Germline CDR1 is DFQATT and CDR2 is SNEGSKA (reference sequence). The CDR3 here is CSASKSGQGASDTQYF. CDR3 coding DNA: TGCAGTGCTAGCAAGAGTGGGCAGGGGGCCTCAGATACGCAGTATTTT.

This clonotype has a count of ten or more. The gene calls are TRBV4-1 and TRBJ2-3, with 10 bases that match TRBD2. This CDR3 has 18 amino acids. The germline V gene has CDR1 MGHRA and CDR2 YSYEKL. The V segment lost 4 bases and the J segment 2 bases; nucleotides outside the gene matches: 12. The CDR3 DNA reads TGCGCCAGCAGCCCCCGGGCTAGCGGGGGTAGGGTCACAGATACGCAGTATTTT. This translates into CASSPRASGGRVTDTQYF.

The chain couples TRBV2 to TRBJ2-2; a possible D gene is TRBD1 (6 bases). V lost 6 bases and J lost 2, with 13 bases in between. CDR3 size: 15 residues. The V gene's germline CDR1 is SNHLY and CDR2 FYNNEI. CDR3 loop: CASSARTENTGELFF. The CDR3 DNA follows: TGTGCCAGCAGCGCCCGGACAGAAAACACCGGGGAGCTGTTTTTT.

This clonotype was observed a handful of times. It may be a read error: a sequence one base away is much more abundant. The V and J genes are TRBV6-6 and TRBJ2-1, with TRBD1 identical over 7 bases. Losses at the gene ends were 2 bases for V and 12 bases for J; bases not matched to a gene: 10. CDR3 length: 14 amino acids. Germline CDR1 and CDR2: MNHNY and SVGAGI (reference sequence). CDR3: CASSYRGQLDVQFF. The CDR3 bases are TGTGCCAGCAGTTACAGGGGGCAATTGGATGTGCAGTTCTTC.

Points on this clonotype: This may be a read error: a much more frequent sequence differs by one nucleotide. J is TRBJ1-5 and V is TRBV3-1; D not certain. The V end was cut by 4 bases, the J end by 3 bases, with 13 bases between. CDR1 is LGHDT and CDR2 is YNNKEL in the germline V gene (reference sequence). This CDR3 is 15 amino acids long. The CDR3 coding sequence is TGTGCCAGCAGCCTAGGTGAGGGAGCCAATCAGCCCCAGCATTTT. Its translation: CASSLGEGANQPQHF. Supplemented by reference TRBV3-1 and TRBJ1-5, the full variable domain reads DTAVSQTPKYLVTQMGNDKSIKCEQNLGHDTMYWYKQDSKKFLKIMFSYNNKELIINETVPNRFSPKSPDKAHLNLHINSLELGDSAVYFCASSLGEGANQPQHFGDGTRLSIL.

This clonotype was counted many times. The chain combines TRBV29-1 with TRBJ1-5; 10 bases are shared with TRBD1. The CDR3 consists of 15 residues. Germline loops: CDR1 SQVTM, CDR2 ANQGSEA. The trim removed 4 bases at V and 4 bases at J, leaving 7 bases unmatched. CDR3 sequence: CSVAGTGAANQPQHF. The CDR3 nucleotides are TGCAGCGTTGCCGGGACAGGGGCGGCAAATCAGCCCCAGCATTTT.

This clonotype has ten or more counts. The chain links TRBV3-1 to TRBJ1-1; D might be TRBD1 (6 bases). Germline CDR1 reads LGHDT; CDR2 reads YNNKEL (reference sequence). This CDR3 is 14 amino acids long. V was trimmed by 6 bases and J by 6 bases, leaving 17 bases between them. The CDR3 is CASRHLVQGSEAFF. CDR3 in DNA: TGTGCCAGCAGACACTTGGTACAGGGTTCTGAAGCTTTCTTT.

This clonotype was detected ten times or more. The chain carries TRBV2 and TRBJ1-5, with 12 bases matching TRBD1. There are 17 residues in the CDR3. The J segment lost 1 base and the V segment lost 10 bases, leaving 11 bases of the junction unmatched. CDR1 and CDR2 from the germline V gene are SNHLY and FYNNEI. CDR3 region: CATTGTGGGRSNQPQHF. Here the CDR3 DNA reads TGTGCCACCACCGGGACAGGGGGCGGTAGGAGCAATCAGCCCCAGCATTTT.

This clonotype came up a few times. This chain uses TRBV19 with TRBJ1-5; 9 nucleotides agree with TRBD1. Germline V lookup: CDR1 LNHDA, CDR2 SQIVND (reference sequence). The CDR3 is made up of 11 amino acids. CDR3 nucleotides: TGTGCTACAGGGGGCGATCAGCCCCAGCATTTT. Translated, it gives CATGGDQPQHF.

This clonotype has ten or more counts. The chain combines TRBV11-2 with TRBJ2-4; 15 nucleotides match TRBD2. V lost 4 bases, J lost 0 bases, and 13 bases stayed unmatched. This CDR3 has 21 residues. Germline lookup yields CDR1 SGHAT and CDR2 FQNNGV. This CDR3 is CASSSPGLAGGWGLAKNIQYF. The CDR3 DNA follows: TGTGCCAGCAGCTCTCCGGGACTAGCGGGGGGATGGGGTTTAGCCAAAAACATTCAGTACTTC.

Concerning this clonotype: A clone one base away is much larger, so this may be a read error. The chain couples TRBV11-1 to TRBJ2-7; D possibly corresponds to TRBD1 (5 bases). The CDR3 consists of 11 residues. Germline V gives CDR1 SGHAT, CDR2 FQDESV (reference sequence). DNA of the CDR3: TGTGCCAGCACCCCAGGGAACGAGGAGTACTTC. It translates to CASTPGNEEYF.

The J gene is TRBJ1-6, the V gene TRBV6-2 or TRBV6-3; no reliable D call. Trimming removed 5 bases from V and 2 bases from J, with 7 bases in between. The V gene's germline CDR1 is MNHEY and CDR2 SVGEGT. This CDR3 is built from 14 residues. The chain's CDR3 is CASSDSPYNSPLHF. DNA of the CDR3: TGTGCCAGCAGTGATAGTCCCTATAATTCACCCCTCCACTTT.

This clonotype was seen repeatedly, ten times or more. The chain joins TRBV6-1 to TRBJ1-5; a possible D gene is TRBD1 (5 bases). Germline V gene lookup returns CDR1 MNHNS and CDR2 SASEGT. V lost 11 bases, J lost 2 bases, and 13 bases lay in between. The CDR3 spans 13 residues. Written as DNA, the CDR3 is TGTGCCTCTAAGAGGGGAGGCAATCAGCCCCAGCATTTT. Translation: CASKRGGNQPQHF.

On this clonotype itself: At one end the junction does not follow the germline gene, possibly because of a read error. V gene TRBV4-1 combines with J gene TRBJ1-5; 7 positions agree with TRBD1. This CDR3 has 16 residues. CDR1 MGHRA and CDR2 YSYEKL come from the germline V gene. This CDR3 is CASSLTTDRAEQPQHF. The CDR3 bases are TGTGCCAGCAGCCTTACCACCGACAGGGCGGAACAGCCCCAGCATTTT.

This clonotype was seen repeatedly, ten times or more. The rearrangement links TRBV9 to TRBJ2-2; TRBD1 aligns across 9 bases. J was trimmed by 0 bases and V by 5 bases; bases with no gene match: 8. Per germline, CDR1 SGDLS and CDR2 YYNGEE. This CDR3 has 17 amino acids. The DNA of the CDR3 is TGTGCCAGCAGTGGGTCTACAGGGGGCACGAACACCGGGGAGCTGTTTTTT. It translates to CASSGSTGGTNTGELFF.

This clonotype was detected a few times. V is TRBV7-8 and J is TRBJ1-5; 9 bases line up with TRBD1. This CDR3 is 15 amino acids long. The trim removed 2 bases at V and 4 bases at J, leaving 3 bases unmatched. The V gene's germline CDR1 is SGHVS and CDR2 FQNEAQ. The CDR3 nucleotides read TGTGCCAGCAGCTTATCGGGACAGGGTAATCAGCCCCAGCATTTT. Protein: CASSLSGQGNQPQHF.

This clonotype appeared many times. The rearrangement joins TRBV6-1 to TRBJ2-5; 11 bases agree with TRBD2. CDR1 and CDR2 from the germline V gene are MNHNS and SASEGT. The V segment lost 4 bases and the J segment 0 bases; nucleotides outside the gene matches: 10. The CDR3 covers 18 residues. Written as DNA, the CDR3 is TGTGCCAGCAGTGTGTCCGGGACTAGCGGCTTGTACCAAGAGACCCAGTACTTC. Protein product: CASSVSGTSGLYQETQYF.

This clonotype was counted between two and nine times. A much larger clonotype is one base distant, so this may be a read error. This chain joins TRBV6-5 and TRBJ1-4; tentatively, D is TRBD1 (6 bases). From germline, CDR1 is MNHEY and CDR2 SVGAGI. The CDR3 is made up of 14 amino acids. V was pared by 5 bases and J by 3 bases, with 10 bases between. The CDR3 DNA follows: TGTGCCAGCAGTACGAGGACAGCTAATGAAAAACTGTTTTTT. This codes for CASSTRTANEKLFF.

To note about this clonotype: Given a far larger clone just one base away, this is likely a sequencing read error. The chain joins TRBV6-2 or TRBV6-3 to TRBJ2-1; TRBD1 matches at 10 bases. Germline lookup yields CDR1 MNHEY and CDR2 SVGEGT. This CDR3 is 16 amino acids long. The CDR3 sequence is CASSPLTGGAGNEEFF. The CDR3 DNA reads as TGTGCCAGCAGTCCCCTGACAGGGGGCGCGGGCAATGAGGAGTTCTTC.

To note about this clonotype: One end of the junction is discordant with germline, which a read error may explain. The chain combines TRBV4-1 with TRBJ2-1, with D perhaps TRBD1 (9 bases). Per germline, CDR1 MGHRA and CDR2 YSYEKL. The CDR3 is 16 residues long. Here the CDR3 reads CAGGTGRGDSYSERFF. CDR3 bases: TGCGCCGGAGGGACAGGGCGGGGGGATTCCTACAGTGAGCGGTTCTTC.

This CDR3 reads CSVVGLRTERLNTEAFF. In nucleotides, the CDR3 is TGCAGCGTTGTCGGTCTAAGGACAGAGCGTTTGAACACTGAAGCTTTCTTT. The chain links TRBV29-1 to TRBJ1-1, with a possible D match to TRBD1 (6 bases). V lost 4 bases and J 0 bases, leaving 21 bases between the germline ends. Germline V CDR1 and CDR2: SQVTM, ANQGSEA. This CDR3 is built from 17 residues.